These 7 T cell receptor beta chains came from one sample sequenced in a study of technical replicates of blood from several donors. Sequenced by immunoSEQ multiplex PCR; TCRdb stores in-frame clones only, minus some. The sample has some 94,000 clones, 90% to 97% seen once. The specimen sequenced was T cells isolated from PBMCs. The receptor set was obtained from a human donor in good health.

V is TRBV7-9 and J is TRBJ1-1; the D is unclear. Trimming removed 1 base at V and 0 bases at J, with 6 bases between. Per the germline V gene, CDR1 is SEHNR and CDR2 is FQNEAQ (reference sequence). This CDR3 spans 14 amino acids. The CDR3 DNA follows: TGTGCCAGCAGCTTAGGTGGCCTGAACACTGAAGCTTTCTTT. This sequence encodes CASSLGGLNTEAFF.

V and J are TRBV30 and TRBJ1-4; D is undetermined. CDR1 and CDR2 from the germline V gene are GTSNPN and SVGIG (reference sequence). This CDR3 is built from 11 residues. V shed 5 bases and J shed 6 bases, with 7 bases lying between them. The CDR3 DNA follows: TGTGCCTGGTCCGGGGATGAAAAACTGTTTTTT. It translates to CAWSGDEKLFF.

The chain couples TRBV7-3 to TRBJ2-5, with 13 nucleotides matching TRBD2. The CDR3 is 17 amino acids. After removal of 5 bases from V and 2 bases from J, the junction contained 8 bases not matched to a gene. Germline lookup yields CDR1 SGHTA and CDR2 FQGTGA. The CDR3 loop reads CASSQRLAGGKQETQYF. The CDR3 DNA reads as TGTGCCAGCAGCCAAAGACTAGCGGGAGGTAAACAAGAGACCCAGTACTTC.

The V call is TRBV12-5, the J call TRBJ2-1, with TRBD1 matching over 7 bases. J was trimmed by 1 base and V by 5 bases; bases with no gene match: 8. This CDR3 region has 16 residues. Germline V gene sequence: CDR1 LGHNT, CDR2 FRNRAP. The CDR3 protein is CASGADRLLSYNEQFF. CDR3 sequence (DNA): TGTGCTAGTGGTGCGGACAGGTTACTTTCCTACAATGAGCAGTTCTTC.

The chain is built from TRBV15 and TRBJ1-2, with D hard to call. V lost 0 bases and J 1 base, leaving 9 bases between the germline ends. CDR1 and CDR2 (germline): LNHNV, YYDKDF (reference sequence). The CDR3 contains 15 residues. Here the CDR3 reads CATSRDPGNNYGYTF. CDR3 nucleotide sequence: TGTGCCACCAGCAGAGATCCCGGGAATAACTATGGCTACACCTTC.

The chain uses TRBV7-8 and TRBJ2-7; 8 positions match TRBD1. Germline V gene data show CDR1 as SGHVS and CDR2 as FQNEAQ. The length of the CDR3 is 15 residues. After removal of 6 bases from V and 3 bases from J, the junction contained 10 bases not matched to a gene. The chain's CDR3 is CASSLGGQGHYEQYF. The CDR3 coding sequence is TGTGCCAGCAGTTTGGGTGGACAGGGTCACTACGAGCAGTACTTC.

The genes are TRBV2 and TRBJ2-7; 8 bases map to TRBD2. The CDR3 runs 14 residues. Germline V gives CDR1 SNHLY, CDR2 FYNNEI. V trimming: 4 bases; J trimming: 5 bases; junction bases outside the gene matches: 7. The CDR3 region has the DNA TGTGCCAGCAGTGTTGGGACTAGTTTCCACGAGCAGTACTTC. This codes for CASSVGTSFHEQYF.